The T cell receptor (beta chain) described here comes from a study of CD8+CD57+ T cells in acquired aplastic anemia. CD8+CD57+ cell expansion, shown by flow cytometry, had occurred in the patients selected for sequencing. The CDR3 covers 12 residues. From germline, CDR1 is SEHNR and CDR2 FQNEAQ (reference sequence). The ends were cut back, 1 base at V and 6 bases at J, with 6 bases in the middle. CDR3 and TCR beta VDJ profiling relied on a genomic DNA template. TCRdb analysed the reads with MiXCR anew, one entry per CDR3 protein. The sample includes some 160,000 distinct CDR3 sequences, about 45% of them seen just once.

This chain connects TRBV7-9 to TRBJ1-2; D ambiguous. The TCR sequence derives from a human donor with aplastic anemia. What was sequenced was sorted CD4+, CD8+, or CD8+CD57+ T cells (not recorded which) from PBMCs. The CDR3 is CASSLEVDGYTF. The CDR3 nucleotides are TGTGCCAGCAGCTTAGAGGTAGATGGCTACACCTTC.